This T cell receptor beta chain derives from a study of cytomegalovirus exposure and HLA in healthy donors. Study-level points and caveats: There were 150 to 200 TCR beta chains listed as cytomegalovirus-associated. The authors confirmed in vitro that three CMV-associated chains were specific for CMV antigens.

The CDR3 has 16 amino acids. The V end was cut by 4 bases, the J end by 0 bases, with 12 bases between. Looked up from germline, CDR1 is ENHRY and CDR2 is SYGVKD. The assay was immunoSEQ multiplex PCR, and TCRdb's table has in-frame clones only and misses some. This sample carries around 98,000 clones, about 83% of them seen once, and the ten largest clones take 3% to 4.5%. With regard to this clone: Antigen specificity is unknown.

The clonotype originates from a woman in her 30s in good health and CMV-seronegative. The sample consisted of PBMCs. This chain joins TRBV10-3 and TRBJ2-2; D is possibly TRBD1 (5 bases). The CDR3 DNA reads TGTGCCATCAGTGTTGTGGCAGGGCCGAACACCGGGGAGCTGTTTTTT. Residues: CAISVVAGPNTGELFF.